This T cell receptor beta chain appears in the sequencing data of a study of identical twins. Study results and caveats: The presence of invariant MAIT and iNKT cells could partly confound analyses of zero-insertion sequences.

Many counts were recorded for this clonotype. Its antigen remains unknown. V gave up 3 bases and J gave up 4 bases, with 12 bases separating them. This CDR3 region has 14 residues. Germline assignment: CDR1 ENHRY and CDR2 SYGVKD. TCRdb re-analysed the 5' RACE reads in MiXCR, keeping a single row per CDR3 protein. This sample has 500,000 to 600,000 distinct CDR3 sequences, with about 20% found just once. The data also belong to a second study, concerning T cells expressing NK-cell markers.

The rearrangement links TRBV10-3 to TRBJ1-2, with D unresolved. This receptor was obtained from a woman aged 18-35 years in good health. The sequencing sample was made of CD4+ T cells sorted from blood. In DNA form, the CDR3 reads TGTGCCATCAGTGACAGGCAGAACTTCTATGGCTACACCTTC. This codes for CAISDRQNFYGYTF.